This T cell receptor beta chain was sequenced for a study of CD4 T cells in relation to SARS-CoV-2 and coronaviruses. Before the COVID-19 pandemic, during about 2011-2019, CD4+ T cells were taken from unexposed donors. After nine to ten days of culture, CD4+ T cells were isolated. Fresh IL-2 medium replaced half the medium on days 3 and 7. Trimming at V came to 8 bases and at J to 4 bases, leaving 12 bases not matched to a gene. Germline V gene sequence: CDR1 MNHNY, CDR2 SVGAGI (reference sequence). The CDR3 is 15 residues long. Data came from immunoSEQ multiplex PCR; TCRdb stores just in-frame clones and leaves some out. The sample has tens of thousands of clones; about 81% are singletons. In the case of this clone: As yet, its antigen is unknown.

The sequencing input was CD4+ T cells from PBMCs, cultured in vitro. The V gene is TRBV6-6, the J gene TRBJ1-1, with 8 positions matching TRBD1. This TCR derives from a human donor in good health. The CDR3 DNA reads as TGTGCCAGCGATAAACTCAGGGGGCGCGGCACTGAAGCTTTCTTT. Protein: CASDKLRGRGTEAFF.